Described below is a single T cell receptor (beta chain) sequence and its context. Its specific antigen is unknown. No quality values exist for individual bases; no much larger clone is one base distant. Systemically healthy Caucasian individuals from Russia, about 38 in total and aged about 6 to 100 years, were included as donors. About 9.8 milliliters of peripheral blood were drawn from each donor into EDTA-treated Vacutainer tubes. Ficoll-Paque density-gradient centrifugation was used to isolate PBMCs, with at least 6.5 million per sample. Total RNA, at least 5 micrograms per sample, was extracted from PBMCs with Trizol reagent. The percentages of naive CD45RAhigh/CD27high T cells were determined by flow cytometry on a PBMC aliquot from every donor. Spanning cysteine to phenylalanine, the CDR3 consists of 14 amino acids. The retained sequence is limited to the CDR3, 42 bases, with the frame set at the first base. V is pared back by 7 bases and J by 5 bases, with 15 bases lying between the germline termini. CDR1 and CDR2 (MNHEY, SVGAGI) derive from the germline V gene.

This specimen belongs to a study of blood T cells in healthy people across ages (dated by TCRdb to between 2014 and 2016). About the study as a whole: In model experiments, template switching captured about one uniquely barcoded TCR beta cDNA molecule for every two T cells. To avoid experimental bias, donors of different ages were distributed randomly across sequencing lanes. For two donors (one aged 18 to 30 and one aged 80 or older), the study analyzed two additional independent replicas of 1 million unique cDNA reads from the same blood draw. Using deep sequencing normalized with unique cDNA molecular identifiers, the study measured how TCR beta repertoire diversity changes with age. Donors were grouped into four age groups: young (average about 15 years), middle-aged (less than 40), aged (around 60) and long-lived (about 89).

What the authors observed across the whole study: Observed TCR beta diversity per million T cells fell roughly linearly with age, and a significant reduction was already apparent by age around 40. Because profiling used bulk unsorted PBMCs, naive and antigen-experienced compartments could not be compared conclusively. Donor CMV infection status was unknown, potentially confounding age-related changes in expanded clonotypes. The long-lived group showed more naive CD4+ T cells, fewer expanded clones and increased TCR diversity than the aged group, suggesting age selection. Estimates of total diversity based on one million sequenced T cells were considered lower bounds and underestimates. A strong correlation was found between observed TCR beta diversity and the percentage of naive T cells measured by flow cytometry.

The library came from 5' RACE. Sequencing was performed on an Illumina HiSeq 2500. A second PCR of roughly 6 to 12 cycles was run with a J-beta primer mix and a sample-barcoded 5' primer. A unique molecular identifier was introduced onto each TCR beta cDNA molecule by a template-switch 5' adaptor carrying 12 random nucleotides. Each sample yielded at least 2.5 million CDR3-containing paired-end reads. The Mint cDNA synthesis kit, primed by a TRBC-specific oligonucleotide, was used to synthesize first-strand cDNA from all RNA. Following uracil-DNA glycosylase treatment, all cDNA underwent a first 18-cycle PCR with the universal primers M1SS and BC2_uni_R. Concerning the study's data processing: Each sample was normalized by randomly selecting 1 million high-quality reads, each carrying a distinct molecular identifier. Instead of being binned into consensus sequences, reads with shared molecular identifiers were discarded. MiTCR, set to a Q25 quality threshold and the strictest error-elimination algorithm, was used for CDR3 identification, clonotype clustering and error correction. A nonparametric unseen species model using Euler transformation provided a lower-bound estimate of total TCR beta diversity. TCRdb ran its own pipeline on the public reads, namely fastp trimming at Q25 and MiXCR clone calling, and kept in-frame beta chains. All rows with the same CDR3 protein become a single entry with the most common DNA and genes. TCRdb's processing, not the authors', yielded these V and J calls. Within this sample are about 770,000 distinct CDR3 sequences, with under 45% of them counted one time only. The ten most abundant clones make up about 21% of the sample.

Specimen: blood. This receptor was identified in a man in his 60s in good health. The rearrangement joined TRBV6-5 to TRBJ2-1; the D gene assignment is ambiguous. The CDR3 is CASNGSPTDNEQFF. The bases are TGTGCCAGCAACGGATCGCCGACGGACAATGAGCAGTTCTTC.